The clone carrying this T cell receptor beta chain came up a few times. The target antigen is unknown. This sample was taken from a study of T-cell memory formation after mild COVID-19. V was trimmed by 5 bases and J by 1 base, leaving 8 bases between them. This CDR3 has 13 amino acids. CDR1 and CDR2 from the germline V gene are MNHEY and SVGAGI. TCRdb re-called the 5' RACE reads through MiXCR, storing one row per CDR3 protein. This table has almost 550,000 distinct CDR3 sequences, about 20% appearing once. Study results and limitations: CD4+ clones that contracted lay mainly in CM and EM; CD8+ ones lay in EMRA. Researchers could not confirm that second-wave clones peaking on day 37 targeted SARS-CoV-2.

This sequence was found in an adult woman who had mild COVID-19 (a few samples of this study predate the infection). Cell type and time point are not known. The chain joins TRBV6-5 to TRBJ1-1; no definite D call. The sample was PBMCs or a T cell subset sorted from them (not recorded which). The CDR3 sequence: CASSATRNTEAFF. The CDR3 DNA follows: TGTGCCAGCAGTGCCACAAGGAACACTGAAGCTTTCTTT.